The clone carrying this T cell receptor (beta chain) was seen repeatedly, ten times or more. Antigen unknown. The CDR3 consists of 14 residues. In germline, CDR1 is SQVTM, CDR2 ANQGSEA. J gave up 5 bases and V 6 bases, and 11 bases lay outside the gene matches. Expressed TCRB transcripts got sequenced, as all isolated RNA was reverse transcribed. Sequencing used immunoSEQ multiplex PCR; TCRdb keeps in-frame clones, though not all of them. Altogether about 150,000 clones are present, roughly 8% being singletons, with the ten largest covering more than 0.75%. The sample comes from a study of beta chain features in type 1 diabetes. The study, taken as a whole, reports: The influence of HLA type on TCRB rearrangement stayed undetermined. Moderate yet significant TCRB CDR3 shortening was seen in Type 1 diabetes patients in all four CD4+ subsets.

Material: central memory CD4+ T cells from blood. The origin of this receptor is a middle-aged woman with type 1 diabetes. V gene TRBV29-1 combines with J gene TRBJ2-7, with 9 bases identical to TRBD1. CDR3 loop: CSVTYGTGSHEQYF. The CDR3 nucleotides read TGCAGCGTCACGTATGGGACAGGGTCCCACGAGCAGTACTTC.